The 30 T cell receptor beta chains reported below all come from one sample, sequenced in a study of identical twins. MiXCR, applied by TCRdb to the 5' RACE reads, yields one record per CDR3 protein. This table holds around 240,000 distinct CDR3 sequences, 5.5% to 7% found once. This same sample was also taken into another study, of yellow fever vaccine responses in identical twins.

Sequencing was performed on memory (CD45RO+) T cells sorted from blood. The receptor source for this set is a woman younger than 35 in good health.

In this sample, this clonotype turned up many times. This chain uses TRBV5-1 with TRBJ1-1; D is unresolved. Trimming stripped 0 bases from V and 1 base from J, with 7 bases between. Looked up from germline, CDR1 is SGHRS and CDR2 is YFSETQ. This CDR3 is built from 14 residues. The CDR3 loop is CASSLAPGNTEAFF. The CDR3 nucleotides are TGCGCCAGCAGCTTGGCACCGGGGAACACTGAAGCTTTCTTT.

The V call is TRBV6-2 or TRBV6-3, the J call TRBJ1-5; perhaps TRBD1 as D (5 bases). The CDR3 consists of 16 residues. Trimming took off 6 bases at V and 0 bases at J, with 15 bases between the two ends. From germline, CDR1 is MNHEY and CDR2 SVGEGT. Here the CDR3 reads CASSKMGRYSNQPQHF. The CDR3 coding sequence is TGTGCCAGCAGCAAAATGGGACGGTATAGCAATCAGCCCCAGCATTTT.

This clonotype was seen a handful of times. The chain is built from TRBV20-1 and TRBJ1-2, with TRBD1 matching 9 bases. Trimming removed 6 bases from V and 4 bases from J; junction bases left unmatched: 9. The germline gives CDR1 DFQATT, CDR2 SNEGSKA (reference sequence). The CDR3 covers 14 residues. The DNA of the CDR3 is TGCAGTGCAAACAGGGGGCGCGCCTCCTATGGCTACACCTTC. This translates into CSANRGRASYGYTF.

There are a few counts of this clonotype. This chain joins TRBV28 and TRBJ2-3, with 9 nucleotides matching TRBD1. J lost 4 bases, V lost 6 bases, and 8 bases had no gene match. The CDR3 is 15 residues long. Germline assignment: CDR1 MDHEN and CDR2 SYDVKM. CDR3 coding DNA: TGTGCCAGCAGGTTTCGGGACAGGGACCCAGATACGCAGTATTTT. Its translation: CASRFRDRDPDTQYF.

This clonotype was seen repeatedly, ten times or more. The V gene is TRBV20-1, the J gene TRBJ2-7, with 8 bases fitting TRBD1. From germline, CDR1 is DFQATT and CDR2 SNEGSKA (reference sequence). V lost 5 bases and J lost 6; bases outside the gene matches: 9. The CDR3 spans 13 residues. CDR3 in amino acids: CSAHPQGDFEQYV. The CDR3, as DNA: TGCAGTGCTCATCCACAGGGGGACTTCGAGCAGTACGTC.

This chain links TRBV28 with TRBJ2-1, with a weak D call TRBD2 (5 bases). Per the germline V gene, CDR1 is MDHEN and CDR2 is SYDVKM. The CDR3 has 15 amino acids. The V end was cut by 6 bases, the J end by 4 bases, with 16 bases between. The CDR3 coding sequence is TGTGCCAGCAGAACCGCGGAGGCATGGTACAATGAGCAGTTCTTC. Amino acids: CASRTAEAWYNEQFF.

This clonotype was detected only a few times. This chain links TRBV7-8 with TRBJ2-7, with D uncertain. The CDR3 is 13 amino acids. Germline CDR1 reads SGHVS; CDR2 reads FQNEAQ. V shed 0 bases and J shed 3 bases, with 6 bases lying between them. In nucleotides, the CDR3 is TGTGCCAGCAGCTTAGCGGTTGGCTACGAGCAGTACTTC. This gives the protein CASSLAVGYEQYF.

This clonotype was picked up many times. The V call is TRBV7-9, the J call TRBJ1-4, with D perhaps matching TRBD1 (6 bases). Per germline, CDR1 SEHNR and CDR2 FQNEAQ (reference sequence). The length of the CDR3 is 17 residues. V was pared by 5 bases and J by 4 bases, with 20 bases between. The CDR3 region is CASSKRNRQVLNEKLFF. The CDR3 DNA sequence: TGTGCCAGCAGCAAGCGAAACCGACAGGTCCTTAATGAAAAACTGTTTTTT.

V and J are TRBV6-2 or TRBV6-3 and TRBJ2-3, with 7 nucleotides matching TRBD1. The V gene end was trimmed by 5 bases and the J gene end by 1 base; junction bases not matched to a gene: 9. The CDR3 consists of 16 residues. Germline V gene data show CDR1 as MNHEY and CDR2 as SVGEGT. The CDR3 reads CASSQNRGRGTDTQYF. The CDR3 DNA reads TGTGCCAGCAGTCAAAACAGGGGTCGAGGCACAGATACGCAGTATTTT.

Many counts were recorded for this clonotype. V is TRBV7-9 and J is TRBJ2-3; D unresolved. The V end lost 1 base, the J end lost 6 bases, and 11 bases lay between the germline ends. The CDR3 contains 14 residues. Germline V gene sequence: CDR1 SEHNR, CDR2 FQNEAQ (reference sequence). The DNA of the CDR3 is TGTGCCAGCAGCTTAGGTTCCCGAATGGATACGCAGTATTTT. Its protein is CASSLGSRMDTQYF.

This clonotype was seen a few times. V usage is TRBV6-1 and J usage is TRBJ1-2; 8 bases agree with TRBD1. CDR1 is MNHNS and CDR2 is SASEGT in the germline V gene. Trimming cost V 2 bases and J 6 bases; bases outside gene matches: 2. The CDR3 is 13 amino acids. Here the CDR3 DNA reads TGTGCCAGCAGTGAACAGGGGGCCAATGGCTACACCTTC. Translation gives CASSEQGANGYTF.

The J gene is TRBJ2-7, the V gene TRBV9; D possibly uses TRBD1 or TRBD2 (5 bases each). The CDR3 is made up of 13 amino acids. Trimming removed 3 bases from V and 2 bases from J, with 9 bases in between. Per the germline V gene, CDR1 is SGDLS and CDR2 is YYNGEE. The CDR3 protein is CASSGVGAYEQYF. DNA of the CDR3: TGTGCCAGCAGCGGAGTGGGGGCCTACGAGCAGTACTTC.

This clonotype was found many times. The gene calls are TRBV7-9 and TRBJ1-4, with D unresolved. Germline V gene sequence: CDR1 SEHNR, CDR2 FQNEAQ (reference sequence). V gave up 4 bases and J gave up 0 bases, with 9 bases separating them. The CDR3 is 15 amino acids. The DNA for the CDR3 is TGTGCCAGCAGCTGGCCTAGCACAACTAATGAAAAACTGTTTTTT. Residues: CASSWPSTTNEKLFF.

This clonotype was counted at least ten times. V and J are TRBV7-8 and TRBJ1-1; possible D gene TRBD1, 5 bases. Trimming shortened V by 1 base and J by 2 bases, and 11 bases separated the two germline ends. This CDR3 region has 15 residues. Germline CDR1 and CDR2: SGHVS and FQNEAQ. CDR3: CASSLVHRPNTEAFF. As DNA, the CDR3 is TGTGCCAGCAGCTTAGTCCACAGGCCAAACACTGAAGCTTTCTTT. The full variable domain, completed using reference TRBV7-8 and TRBJ1-1, is GAGVSQSPRYKVAKRGQDVALRCDPISGHVSLFWYQQALGQGPEFLTYFQNEAQLDKSGLPSDRFFAERPEGSVSTLKIQRTQQEDSAVYLCASSLVHRPNTEAFFGQGTRLTVV.

This clonotype appeared a few times. V gene TRBV20-1 combines with J gene TRBJ1-5; D remains ambiguous. Trimming left V 5 bases short and J 0 bases short, with 11 bases between. CDR3 length: 14 residues. Germline V gene sequence: CDR1 DFQATT, CDR2 SNEGSKA (reference sequence). The CDR3 loop is CSAADPNSNQPQHF. The CDR3 region has the DNA TGCAGTGCTGCCGACCCGAATAGCAATCAGCCCCAGCATTTT.

This clonotype was counted between two and nine times. This chain links TRBV6-2 or TRBV6-3 with TRBJ1-4, with 8 bases identical to TRBD1. Germline V CDR1 and CDR2: MNHEY, SVGEGT. The CDR3 is 14 amino acids. V shed 7 bases and J 5 bases; nucleotides not matched to a gene: 6. The CDR3 nucleotides read TGTGCCAGCACTTCCGGGACAGGCAATGAAAAACTGTTTTTT. Its protein product is CASTSGTGNEKLFF.

At least ten counts were recorded for this clonotype. The rearrangement uses TRBV5-1 and TRBJ2-7, with 15 bases aligning to TRBD2. The J segment lost 10 bases and the V segment lost 4 bases, leaving 6 bases of the junction unmatched. Germline CDR1 and CDR2: SGHRS and YFSETQ. The CDR3 contains 14 residues. The CDR3 loop reads CASSPGLAGGSQYF. The CDR3 bases are TGCGCCAGCAGCCCGGGACTAGCGGGAGGATCTCAGTACTTC.

This clonotype has a count of ten or more. This sequence joins TRBV10-3 and TRBJ2-1; 9 bases align to TRBD2. In germline, CDR1 is ENHRY, CDR2 SYGVKD. J lost 8 bases, V lost 9 bases, and 8 bases had no gene match. This CDR3 has 13 residues. Written as DNA, the CDR3 is TGTGCCATTCGGGCGGGAGGGCCTGATGAGCAGTTCTTC. Residues: CAIRAGGPDEQFF.

A word on this clonotype: It may be a read error: a sequence one base away is much more abundant. The chain couples TRBV11-1 to TRBJ2-2; tentative D call: TRBD1 (6 bases). CDR3 length: 17 amino acids. Germline CDR1 reads SGHAT; CDR2 reads FQDESV (reference sequence). CDR3 protein: CASSPLDSSANSGELFF. The DNA of the CDR3 is TGTGCCAGCAGCCCGTTGGACAGCTCCGCGAACTCCGGGGAGCTGTTTTTT.

The chain has TRBV11-2 and TRBJ2-1; 7 nucleotides align to TRBD1. The CDR3 has 18 amino acids. Losses at the gene ends were 1 base for V and 0 bases for J; bases not matched to a gene: 9. Per the germline V gene, CDR1 is SGHAT and CDR2 is FQNNGV. Here the CDR3 reads CASSLVRTGKSSYNEQFF. The CDR3 nucleotides read TGTGCCAGCAGCTTAGTGAGGACAGGTAAAAGCTCCTACAATGAGCAGTTCTTC.

The chain joins TRBV11-3 to TRBJ2-1; 8 bases fit TRBD1. Trimming took 4 bases from V and 4 from J; bases not matched to a gene: 9. Germline CDR1 reads SGHNT; CDR2 reads YENEEA. There are 16 residues in the CDR3. The CDR3 loop reads CASSSLTGDGYNEQFF. Here the CDR3 DNA reads TGTGCCAGCAGCTCCCTGACAGGGGACGGGTACAATGAGCAGTTCTTC.

This clonotype was observed a handful of times. This rearrangement joins TRBV20-1 to TRBJ2-1; 8 positions agree with TRBD1. The junction had 8 bases not matched to a gene; V was cut back by 4 bases and J by 3 bases. In germline, CDR1 is DFQATT, CDR2 SNEGSKA (reference sequence). This CDR3 is 15 amino acids long. CDR3 in DNA: TGCAGTGCTACCCCCACAGGGGGGAGCTACAATGAGCAGTTCTTC. As protein: CSATPTGGSYNEQFF.

This clonotype was found many times. The CDR3 sequence is CASSLEGKWADTQYF. The CDR3 bases are TGTGCCAGCAGCTTAGAGGGGAAGTGGGCAGATACGCAGTATTTT. V and J are TRBV11-2 and TRBJ2-3; D not resolved. Germline lookup yields CDR1 SGHAT and CDR2 FQNNGV. V gave up 0 bases and J gave up 4 bases, with 11 bases separating them. The CDR3 is 15 amino acids.

This clonotype appeared many times. J is TRBJ2-7 and V is TRBV5-1, with 8 positions matching TRBD1. With 1 base clipped from V and 3 bases from J, the junction kept 21 bases outside the gene matches. CDR1 is SGHRS and CDR2 is YFSETQ in the germline V gene. This CDR3 comprises 20 residues. In DNA, the CDR3 is TGCGCCAGCAGCTTGAACGCCCCCGATACGATGATGGACAGGGACTACGAGCAGTACTTC. Its protein is CASSLNAPDTMMDRDYEQYF. The full variable domain, with the rest looked up from reference TRBV5-1 and TRBJ2-7, is KAGVTQTPRYLIKTRGQQVTLSCSPISGHRSVSWYQQTPGQGLQFLFEYFSETQRNKGNFPGRFSGRQFSNSRSEMNVSTLELGDSALYLCASSLNAPDTMMDRDYEQYFGPGTRLTVT.

The V call is TRBV3-1, the J call TRBJ2-1, with a possible D match to TRBD1 (5 bases). Germline CDR1 LGHDT, CDR2 YNNKEL (reference sequence). The V gene lost 2 bases and the J gene lost 6 bases, with 20 bases spanning the gap. The CDR3 totals 17 residues. The CDR3 region is CASSQSARVLSRNEQFF. The CDR3 DNA reads TGTGCCAGCAGCCAAAGCGCCAGGGTCTTGTCCCGCAATGAGCAGTTCTTC.

The J gene is TRBJ1-5, the V gene TRBV24-1; D is perhaps TRBD1 (6 bases). Germline CDR1 reads KGHDR; CDR2 reads SFDVKD. The CDR3 length is 14 residues. Trimming removed 4 bases from V and 2 bases from J, with 8 bases in between. CDR3 sequence (DNA): TGTGCCACCAGTGACAGACAGGGCAATCAGCCCCAGCATTTT. Protein sequence: CATSDRQGNQPQHF.

At least ten counts were recorded for this clonotype. This chain links TRBV6-2 or TRBV6-3 with TRBJ2-4, with a tentative D call TRBD2 (6 bases). Between the trimmed V and J ends, which lost 5 bases and 0 bases, there was a span of 17 bases. CDR3 length equals 17 residues. Germline-derived CDR1 and CDR2 are MNHEY and SVGEGT. DNA of the CDR3: TGTGCCAGCAGTCGCCCGGTAGCGGAGGCAGCCAAAAACATTCAGTACTTC. Protein sequence: CASSRPVAEAAKNIQYF.

This clonotype was observed a few times. The V and J genes are TRBV15 and TRBJ2-7; D possibly corresponds to TRBD2 (5 bases). There are 13 residues in the CDR3. The V end was cut by 0 bases, the J end by 5 bases, with 8 bases between. In germline, CDR1 is LNHNV, CDR2 YYDKDF (reference sequence). This CDR3 is CATSRDAGHEQYF. The DNA for the CDR3 is TGTGCCACCAGCAGAGATGCGGGCCACGAGCAGTACTTC.

This clonotype has more than one count but fewer than ten. V gene TRBV7-8 combines with J gene TRBJ2-7; TRBD1 matches 10 bases. V lost 1 base, J lost 3 bases, and 9 bases stayed unmatched. This CDR3 is built from 17 residues. In germline, CDR1 is SGHVS, CDR2 FQNEAQ. CDR3 coding DNA: TGTGCCAGCAGCTTAGTTTACCCCGGGACAGGGGACTACGAGCAGTACTTC. Translation: CASSLVYPGTGDYEQYF. Based on the CDR3 plus reference TRBV7-8 and TRBJ2-7, the full variable domain is GAGVSQSPRYKVAKRGQDVALRCDPISGHVSLFWYQQALGQGPEFLTYFQNEAQLDKSGLPSDRFFAERPEGSVSTLKIQRTQQEDSAVYLCASSLVYPGTGDYEQYFGPGTRLTVT.

This clonotype has a count of ten or more. V gene TRBV7-2 combines with J gene TRBJ2-1; 10 positions agree with TRBD2. V shed 5 bases and J 6 bases; nucleotides not matched to a gene: 4. CDR3 length: 14 residues. Germline CDR1 reads SGHTA; CDR2 reads FQGNSA. This chain's CDR3 is CASSRVAGGNEQFF. In DNA form, the CDR3 reads TGTGCCAGCAGCCGCGTAGCGGGAGGCAATGAGCAGTTCTTC.